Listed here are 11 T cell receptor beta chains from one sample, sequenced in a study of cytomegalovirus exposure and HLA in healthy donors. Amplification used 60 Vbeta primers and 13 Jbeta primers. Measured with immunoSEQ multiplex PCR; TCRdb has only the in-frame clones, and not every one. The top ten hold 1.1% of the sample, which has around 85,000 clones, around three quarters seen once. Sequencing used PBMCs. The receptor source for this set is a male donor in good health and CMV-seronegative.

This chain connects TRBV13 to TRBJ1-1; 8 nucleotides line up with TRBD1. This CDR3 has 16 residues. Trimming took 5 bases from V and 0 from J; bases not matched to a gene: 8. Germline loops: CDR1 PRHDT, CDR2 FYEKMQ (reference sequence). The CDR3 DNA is TGTGCCAGCAGCCTCGACAGGGGAAACATGAACACTGAAGCTTTCTTT. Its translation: CASSLDRGNMNTEAFF.

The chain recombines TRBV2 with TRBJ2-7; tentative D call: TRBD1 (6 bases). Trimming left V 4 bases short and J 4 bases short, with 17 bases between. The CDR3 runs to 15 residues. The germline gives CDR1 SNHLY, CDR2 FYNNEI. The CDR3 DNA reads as TGTGCCAGCAGTGCGGACTCCCCCAGGGGTTACGAGCAGTACTTC. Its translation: CASSADSPRGYEQYF.

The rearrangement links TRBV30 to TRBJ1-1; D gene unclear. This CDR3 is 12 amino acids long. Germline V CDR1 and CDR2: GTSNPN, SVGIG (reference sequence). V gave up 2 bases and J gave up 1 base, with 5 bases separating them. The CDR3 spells CAWSPGNTEAFF. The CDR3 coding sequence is TGTGCCTGGAGTCCAGGGAACACTGAAGCTTTCTTT.

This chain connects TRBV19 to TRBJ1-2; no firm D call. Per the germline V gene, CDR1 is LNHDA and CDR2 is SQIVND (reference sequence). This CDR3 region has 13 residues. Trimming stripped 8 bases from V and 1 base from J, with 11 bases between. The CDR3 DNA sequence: TGTGCCAGTGCGGGGAGGAGTAACTATGGCTACACCTTC. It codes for CASAGRSNYGYTF.

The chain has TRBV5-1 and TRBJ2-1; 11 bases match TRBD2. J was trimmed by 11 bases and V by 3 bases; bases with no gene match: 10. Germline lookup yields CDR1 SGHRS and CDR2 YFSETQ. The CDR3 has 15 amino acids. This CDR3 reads CASSWSQTSGTQQFF. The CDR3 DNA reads TGCGCCAGCAGCTGGTCACAGACTAGCGGGACCCAGCAGTTCTTC. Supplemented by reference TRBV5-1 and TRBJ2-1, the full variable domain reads KAGVTQTPRYLIKTRGQQVTLSCSPISGHRSVSWYQQTPGQGLQFLFEYFSETQRNKGNFPGRFSGRQFSNSRSEMNVSTLELGDSALYLCASSWSQTSGTQQFFGPGTRLTVL.

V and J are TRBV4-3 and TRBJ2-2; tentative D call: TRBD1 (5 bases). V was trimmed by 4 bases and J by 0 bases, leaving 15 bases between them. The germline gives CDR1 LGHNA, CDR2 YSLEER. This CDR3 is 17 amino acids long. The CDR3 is CASSRDFKGPNTGELFF. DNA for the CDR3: TGCGCCAGCAGCCGCGATTTTAAGGGGCCGAACACCGGGGAGCTGTTTTTT.

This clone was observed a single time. The CDR3 reads CASRGEGAKSDTQYF. The CDR3 coding sequence is TGTGCCAGCAGAGGAGAGGGGGCAAAATCGGATACGCAGTATTTT. The chain couples TRBV21-1 to TRBJ2-3; TRBD1, the table's D call, was not compared with the DNA. TRBV21-1 is classified as a pseudogene. The CDR3 has 15 residues.

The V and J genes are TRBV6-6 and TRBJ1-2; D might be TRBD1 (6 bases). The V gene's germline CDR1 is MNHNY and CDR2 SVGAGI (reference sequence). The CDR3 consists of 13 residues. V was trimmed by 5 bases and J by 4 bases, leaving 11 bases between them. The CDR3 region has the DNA TGTGCCAGCAGTCAGGACAGACGCTATGGCTACACCTTC. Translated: CASSQDRRYGYTF.

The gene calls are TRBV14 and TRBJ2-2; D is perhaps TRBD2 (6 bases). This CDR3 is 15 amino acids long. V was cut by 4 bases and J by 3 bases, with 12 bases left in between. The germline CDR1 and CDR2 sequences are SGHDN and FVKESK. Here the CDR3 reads CASSPTGLYTGELFF. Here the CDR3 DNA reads TGTGCCAGCAGCCCGACGGGACTTTACACCGGGGAGCTGTTTTTT.

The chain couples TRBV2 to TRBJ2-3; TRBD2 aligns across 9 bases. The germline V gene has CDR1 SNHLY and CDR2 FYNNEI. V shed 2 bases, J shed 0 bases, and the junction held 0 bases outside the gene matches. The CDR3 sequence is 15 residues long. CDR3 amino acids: CASSELAGSTDTQYF. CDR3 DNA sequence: TGTGCCAGCAGTGAACTAGCGGGAAGCACAGATACGCAGTATTTT.

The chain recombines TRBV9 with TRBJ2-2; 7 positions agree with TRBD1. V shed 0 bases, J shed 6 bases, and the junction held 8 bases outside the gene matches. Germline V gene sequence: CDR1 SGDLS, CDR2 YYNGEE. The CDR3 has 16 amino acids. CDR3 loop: CASSVGNRGWAGELFF. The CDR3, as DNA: TGTGCCAGCAGCGTAGGGAACAGGGGATGGGCCGGGGAGCTGTTTTTT.